Listed here are 16 T cell receptor beta chains from one sample, sequenced in a study of tumor-infiltrating lymphocytes in oesophageal squamous cell carcinoma. TCRdb passed the PCR reads through MiXCR, listing each CDR3 protein once. The profile shows more than 10,000 distinct CDR3 sequences, about half of them singletons. Sequenced sample: blood. These receptors all stem from a female donor with esophageal squamous cell carcinoma.

This clonotype was detected only once. The missing conserved phenylalanine or tryptophan at the end of this CDR3 makes a read error likely. The chain carries TRBV7-2 and TRBJ2-7; D is ambiguous. Germline V gives CDR1 SGHTA, CDR2 FQGNSA. The CDR3 has 17 residues. V was shortened by 0 bases and J by 0 bases, with 15 bases between the two germline ends. CDR3 nucleotides: TGTGCCAGCAGCTTAGCGCTTATGGGCCTGAGCTCCTACGAGCAGTACTCC. Protein product: CASSLALMGLSSYEQYS.

The chain links TRBV6-5 to TRBJ2-1; no clear D. The CDR3 consists of 13 residues. CDR1 and CDR2 from the germline V gene are MNHEY and SVGAGI. Trimming left V 0 bases short and J 7 bases short, with 7 bases between. The CDR3 DNA follows: TGTGCCAGCAGTTACTCGATCAAAAATGAGCAGTTCTTC. This encodes CASSYSIKNEQFF.

This clonotype was seen at least ten times. The J gene is TRBJ2-2, the V gene TRBV5-1; the D gene is possibly TRBD2 (6 bases). The CDR3 runs 17 residues. V lost 0 bases to trimming and J lost 5 bases, with 17 bases between them. Germline CDR1 reads SGHRS; CDR2 reads YFSETQ. The CDR3 is CASSLAAFGRWTGELFF. The CDR3 DNA reads as TGCGCCAGCAGCTTGGCCGCGTTTGGGAGGTGGACCGGGGAGCTGTTTTTT.

By share, this clonotype counts as medium-sized. This chain links TRBV24-1 with TRBJ1-1, with 8 bases aligning to TRBD1. Germline V CDR1 and CDR2: KGHDR, SFDVKD. The CDR3 has 14 amino acids. V was clipped by 4 bases and J by 10 bases; unmatched bases: 10. The CDR3, as DNA: TGTGCCACCAGTGAAAGGACAGGGAGGTTAGGAGCTTTCTTT. Translated: CATSERTGRLGAFF.

This clonotype was found a few times. The chain recombines TRBV24-1 with TRBJ2-5; D not resolved. V shed 5 bases and J shed 4 bases, with 7 bases lying between them. The CDR3 extends over 12 amino acids. Germline CDR1 is KGHDR and CDR2 is SFDVKD. The CDR3 bases are TGTGCCACCAGTGCCGTGGGAGAGACCCAGTACTTC. This sequence encodes CATSAVGETQYF.

The chain combines TRBV11-3 with TRBJ2-7, with TRBD2 matching over 9 bases. The CDR3 extends over 13 amino acids. V was clipped by 3 bases and J by 3 bases; unmatched bases: 0. Germline V lookup: CDR1 SGHNT, CDR2 YENEEA. The CDR3 sequence: CASSFSGSYEQYF. CDR3 nucleotide sequence: TGTGCCAGCAGCTTTAGCGGGAGCTACGAGCAGTACTTC.

The chain uses TRBV7-2 and TRBJ2-1; D is undetermined. The V end was cut by 3 bases, the J end by 7 bases, with 7 bases between. Per the germline V gene, CDR1 is SGHTA and CDR2 is FQGNSA. The CDR3 covers 12 residues. This chain's CDR3 is CASSFERNEQFF. The CDR3 region has the DNA TGTGCCAGCAGCTTTGAACGTAATGAGCAGTTCTTC.

This clonotype ranks as medium-sized. V is TRBV7-8 and J is TRBJ1-3; 8 bases align to TRBD1. V lost 1 base and J lost 4; bases outside the gene matches: 3. The germline V gene encodes CDR1 SGHVS and CDR2 FQNEAQ. The CDR3 extends over 15 amino acids. In DNA, the CDR3 is TGTGCCAGCAGCTTAGGGACAGGGTTCGGAAACACCATATATTTT. As protein: CASSLGTGFGNTIYF.

V is TRBV7-9 and J is TRBJ2-5; 7 bases line up with TRBD2. With the DNA end fitting TRBJ2-7 better, the J assignment may be wrong. The germline CDR1 and CDR2 sequences are SEHNR and FQNEAQ (reference sequence). This CDR3 has 16 residues. CDR3 sequence: CASSPGKGSGSYEQYF. CDR3 nucleotides: TGTGCCAGCAGCCCCGGTAAGGGTAGCGGGTCCTACGAGCAGTACTTC.

DNA of the CDR3: TGTGCCAGCAGCTTGCCCACAGGGAGCACAGATACGCAGTATTTT. Encoded protein: CASSLPTGSTDTQYF. The rearrangement links TRBV7-2 to TRBJ2-3; D may be TRBD1 (6 bases). There are 15 residues in the CDR3. Trimming left V 3 bases short and J 0 bases short, with 10 bases between. The V gene's germline CDR1 is SGHTA and CDR2 FQGNSA.

This clonotype was detected a few times. The rearrangement joins TRBV11-2 to TRBJ1-1; no clear D. CDR3 length: 12 residues. Looked up from germline, CDR1 is SGHAT and CDR2 is FQNNGV. V lost 3 bases and J lost 0, with 2 bases in between. The chain's CDR3 is CASSFVNTEAFF. The DNA for the CDR3 is TGTGCCAGCAGCTTTGTGAACACTGAAGCTTTCTTT.

This clonotype was found a few times. CDR3 protein: CASSLWLREQFF. The CDR3 DNA reads as TGTGCCAGCAGTTTGTGGTTAAGGGAGCAGTTCTTC. This chain joins TRBV12-3 or TRBV12-4 and TRBJ2-1, with no clear D. The CDR3 covers 12 residues. The V end was cut by 3 bases, the J end by 10 bases, with 10 bases between.

This chain's CDR3 is CASSFLKDTQYF. In DNA form, the CDR3 reads TGTGCCAGCAGCTTCCTGAAAGATACGCAGTATTTT. The chain carries TRBV7-2 and TRBJ2-3; D not certain. Germline CDR1 and CDR2: SGHTA and FQGNSA. Trimming cost V 3 bases and J 5 bases, with 6 bases left between them. This CDR3 is 12 amino acids long. The full variable domain, its missing parts supplied by reference TRBV7-2 and TRBJ2-3, is GAGVSQSPSNKVTEKGKDVELRCDPISGHTALYWYRQSLGQGLEFLIYFQGNSAPDKSGLPSDRFSAERTGGSVSTLTIQRTQQEDSAVYLCASSFLKDTQYFGPGTRLTVL.

This clonotype was detected only a few times. The CDR3 nucleotides are TGTGCCAGCAGTTTAGCAGTTCGGAGGGAGCAGTACTTC. This gives the protein CASSLAVRREQYF. J is TRBJ2-7 and V is TRBV12-3 or TRBV12-4; a possible D gene is TRBD2 (5 bases). The CDR3 totals 13 residues. Trimming removed 0 bases from V and 7 bases from J, with 10 bases in between.

On this clonotype: The junction differs from germline at one of its ends, possibly a read error. This rearrangement joins TRBV6-5 to TRBJ2-7; either TRBD1 or TRBD2 may fit D (5 bases each). The CDR3 runs to 13 residues. The germline V gene has CDR1 MNHEY and CDR2 SVGAGI. This CDR3 reads CASSRQGDYEQYF. The CDR3 DNA is TGCGCCAGCAGTCGTCAGGGAGACTACGAGCAGTACTTC.

The CDR3 here is CASSKRQGGTDTQYF. The CDR3 DNA sequence: TGTGCCAGCAGCAAACGACAGGGGGGCACAGATACGCAGTATTTT. V is TRBV6-2 or TRBV6-3 and J is TRBJ2-3, with TRBD1 matching 9 bases. Per the germline V gene, CDR1 is MNHEY and CDR2 is SVGEGT. The trim removed 6 bases at V and 1 base at J, leaving 5 bases unmatched. This CDR3 has 15 residues.